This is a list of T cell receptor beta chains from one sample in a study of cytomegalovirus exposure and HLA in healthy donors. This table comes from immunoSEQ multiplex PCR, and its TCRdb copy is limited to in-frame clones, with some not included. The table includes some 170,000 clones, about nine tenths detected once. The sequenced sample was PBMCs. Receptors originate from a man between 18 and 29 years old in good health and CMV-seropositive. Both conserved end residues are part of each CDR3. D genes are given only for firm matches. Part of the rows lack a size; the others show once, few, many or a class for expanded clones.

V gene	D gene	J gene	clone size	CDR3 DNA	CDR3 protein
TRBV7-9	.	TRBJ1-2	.	TGTGCCAGCAGCTTAACCAGCTATGGCTACACCTTC	CASSLTSYGYTF
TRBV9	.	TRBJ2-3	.	TGTGCCAGCAGCCCCTTTTCGCGGGGCACAGATACGCAGTATTTT	CASSPFSRGTDTQYF
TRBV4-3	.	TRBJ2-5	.	TGCGCCAGCAGCCAAGATACTAGAGGAGAGACCCAGTACTTC	CASSQDTRGETQYF
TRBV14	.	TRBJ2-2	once	TGTGCCAGCAGCCAAGAGGCCTCGATCATCACCGGGGAGCTGTTTTTT	CASSQEASIITGELFF
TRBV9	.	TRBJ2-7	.	TGTGCCAGCAGCTCCTCTTCGCAGGGTGTATCCAACGAGCAGTACTTC	CASSSSSQGVSNEQYF
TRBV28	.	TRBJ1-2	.	TGTGCCAGCAGTTTAGGGCAGGTCTATGGCTACACCTTC	CASSLGQVYGYTF
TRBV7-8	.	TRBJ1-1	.	TGTGCCAGCAACCAATTTCGGGAGGGCACTGAAGCTTTCTTT	CASNQFREGTEAFF
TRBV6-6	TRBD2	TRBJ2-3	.	TGTGCCAGCAGCCAGGGACTAGCGCCAGATACGCAGTATTTT	CASSQGLAPDTQYF
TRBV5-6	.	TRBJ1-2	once	TGTGCCAGCAGCCGCGGCGGGGGATATGGCTACACCTTC	CASSRGGGYGYTF
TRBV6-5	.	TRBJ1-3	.	TGTGCCAGCAGTTACTACAGCTTTAGCTCTGGAAACACCATATATTTT	CASSYYSFSSGNTIYF
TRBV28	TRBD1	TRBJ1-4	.	TGTGCCAGCAGTTCGACAGGGCTCCATGAAAAACTGTTTTTT	CASSSTGLHEKLFF
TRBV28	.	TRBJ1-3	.	TGTGCCAGCAGTCGGAGGCTCGGTGGAAACACCATATATTTT	CASSRRLGGNTIYF
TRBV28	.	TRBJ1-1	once	TGTGCCAGCAGGCGTGCAGGCTCGAACACTGAAGCTTTCTTT	CASRRAGSNTEAFF
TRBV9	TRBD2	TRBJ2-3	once	TGTGCCAGCAGCGCTCCTGTTGGGGTAGCGGGAGGATCAGATACGCAGTATTTT	CASSAPVGVAGGSDTQYF
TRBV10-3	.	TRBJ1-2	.	TGTGCCATCAGTGAGGCACAGGTGGTCGACTATGGCTACACCTTC	CAISEAQVVDYGYTF